The clone carrying this T cell receptor (beta chain) was seen once. These data come from a study of PD-L1 blockade in urothelial cancer. Looking at the study overall: Each blood sample yielded a median of about 140,000 T cells.

The CDR3 totals 15 residues. V lost 5 bases and J lost 5; bases outside the gene matches: 12. The germline V gene encodes CDR1 SGHVS and CDR2 FNYEAQ. Each PCR had synthetic TCR analog templates added to it as a spike-in. Clones were sequenced by immunoSEQ multiplex PCR, and TCRdb holds only the in-frame ones, with some missing. Here the sample spans roughly 130,000 clones, approximately 84% being singletons. Time point given: pretreatment peripheral blood. The patients' disease, urothelial carcinoma, was locally advanced or metastatic. The chain uses TRBV7-6 and TRBJ2-7, with 7 bases aligning to TRBD2. The clonotype originates from a man aged 50-59 years with urothelial cancer. The sequences come from PBMCs, collected around atezolizumab (anti-PD-L1) treatment. Here the CDR3 reads CASSPLGGSANEQYF. CDR3 nucleotides: TGTGCCAGCAGCCCGTTGGGGGGGAGCGCGAACGAGCAGTACTTC.